This T cell receptor beta chain was observed in a study of OX40 agonist ivuxolimab in advanced cancers. Study context: Earlier treatment with anti-PD-1, anti-PD-L1 or anti-CTLA-4 was permitted, and roughly 40% had received some. Study-level results: Average numbers of expanded clones were greater in CD8+ T cells than in CD4+.

This clone was seen a single time. What it binds is not known. Clones were sequenced by immunoSEQ multiplex PCR, and TCRdb holds only the in-frame ones, with some missing. This sample has fewer than 65,000 clones, with more than 75% found just once. Peripheral blood came from all dose cohorts at three timepoints. V lost 7 bases, J lost 5 bases, and 11 bases lay in between. The CDR3 spans 13 residues. CDR1 and CDR2 (germline): MNHEY, SMNVEV (reference sequence). The chain employs TRBV27 and TRBJ2-2; D not resolved. The source of this sequence is an adult with an advanced solid tumor such as melanoma, head and neck, liver or kidney cancer. The sample here was CD4+ or CD8+ T cells sorted from blood, taken in a trial of the OX40 agonist ivuxolimab. CDR3 nucleotides: TGTGCCAGCAAAAAACGTGAAACCGGGGAGCTGTTTTTT. As protein: CASKKRETGELFF.